The subject of this entry is one TCR beta chain. Its antigen is undetermined. This sample stems from a study of cytomegalovirus exposure and HLA in healthy donors. Only in-frame clones appear in the TCRdb table, and some are missing; sequencing was by immunoSEQ multiplex PCR. The sample has roughly 190,000 clones, 86% seen once. Study-wide findings and caveats: Researchers catalogued 160 or so TCR beta chains as cytomegalovirus-associated.

Germline loops: CDR1 LNHDA, CDR2 SQIVND (reference sequence). This CDR3 spans 18 amino acids. Trimming at V came to 5 bases and at J to 4 bases, leaving 11 bases not matched to a gene. Separate from the roughly 720-subject first cohort, the approximately 120-subject validation cohort was the one that the donors belonged to. The chain has TRBV19 and TRBJ2-2, with 12 bases matching TRBD2. This receptor was obtained from a woman under 30 in good health and CMV-seronegative. Sequenced material: PBMCs. The CDR3 DNA sequence: TGTGCCAGTAGTGGAGGACTAGCGGGAAGTCGGGGCACCGGGGAGCTGTTTTTT. Amino acid sequence: CASSGGLAGSRGTGELFF.